This TCR beta chain stems from a study of T cell changes during pregnancy in multiple sclerosis. Clones were read by immunoSEQ multiplex PCR, and TCRdb kept only the in-frame ones, dropping some. The sample contains just under 40,000 clones, 90% of which appear only once. The CDR3 covers 18 residues. The V and J ends lost 1 base and 3 bases, in that order; junction bases with no gene match: 10. Germline CDR1 KGHSH, CDR2 LQKENI. Sequenced here: CD4+ T cells from peripheral blood mononuclear cells, sampled in the first trimester of pregnancy. The chain employs TRBV18 and TRBJ1-2; 11 bases are shared with TRBD1. This clonotype was sampled from a female donor in good health, enrolled as a control in a pregnancy study. CDR3 nucleotide sequence: TGTGCCAGCTCACCACTGGGGACAGGGGGTGATCCGTACTATGGCTACACCTTC. It yields the protein CASSPLGTGGDPYYGYTF.